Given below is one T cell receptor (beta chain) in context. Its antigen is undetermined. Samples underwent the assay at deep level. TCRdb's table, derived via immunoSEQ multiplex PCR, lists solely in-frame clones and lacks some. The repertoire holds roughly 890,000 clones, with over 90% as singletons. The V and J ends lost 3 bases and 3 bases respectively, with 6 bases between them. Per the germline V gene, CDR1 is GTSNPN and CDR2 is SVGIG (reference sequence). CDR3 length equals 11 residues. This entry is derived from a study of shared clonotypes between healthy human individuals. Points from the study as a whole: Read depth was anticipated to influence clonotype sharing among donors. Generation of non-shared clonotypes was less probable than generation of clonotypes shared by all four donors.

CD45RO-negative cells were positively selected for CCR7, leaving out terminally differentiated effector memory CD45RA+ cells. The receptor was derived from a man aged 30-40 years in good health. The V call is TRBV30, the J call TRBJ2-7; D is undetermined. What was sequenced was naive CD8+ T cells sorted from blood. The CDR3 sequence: CAWRASYEQYF. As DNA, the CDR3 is TGTGCCTGGAGAGCCAGCTACGAGCAGTACTTC.